Listed here are 26 T cell receptor beta chains from one sample, sequenced in a study of blood T cell repertoires in COVID-19. Assay used: immunoSEQ multiplex PCR; TCRdb lists only in-frame clones, some missing. The sample contains around 35,000 clones, about 89% of which appear only once. Sequenced input: peripheral blood. The receptors originated from a human donor in a cohort sampled during active COVID-19.

The V gene is TRBV28, the J gene TRBJ1-2; D remains unclear. Trimming cost V 6 bases and J 4 bases, with 9 bases left between them. The V gene's germline CDR1 is MDHEN and CDR2 SYDVKM. CDR3 length: 12 residues. CDR3 region: CASSRVSYGYTF. CDR3 bases: TGTGCCAGCAGCCGGGTCAGCTATGGCTACACCTTC.

This chain connects TRBV19 to TRBJ1-1; possible D gene TRBD1, 5 bases. The CDR3 is 13 amino acids. CDR1 and CDR2 from the germline V gene are LNHDA and SQIVND (reference sequence). V was shortened by 4 bases and J by 3 bases, with 9 bases between the two germline ends. The CDR3 loop reads CASSSGGDTEAFF. CDR3 in DNA: TGTGCCAGTAGTAGCGGAGGGGACACTGAAGCTTTCTTT.

The chain combines TRBV7-2 with TRBJ2-1, with 11 nucleotides matching TRBD2. With V trimmed by 3 bases and J by 6 bases, 1 base remained unmatched. The CDR3 has 14 residues. Germline V CDR1 and CDR2: SGHTA, FQGNSA. The CDR3: CASSFSGGGNEQFF. The CDR3 nucleotides read TGTGCCAGCAGCTTTAGCGGGGGGGGCAATGAGCAGTTCTTC.

The chain couples TRBV7-8 to TRBJ1-5; TRBD1 matches 9 bases. Per germline, CDR1 SGHVS and CDR2 FQNEAQ. The CDR3 consists of 16 residues. Germline trimming cut 1 base from V and 6 bases from J; bases unmatched to any gene: 7. The CDR3 region has the DNA TGTGCCAGCAGCTTAGGCGGACAGGGGAAAAGTCAGCCCCAGCATTTT. Amino acids: CASSLGGQGKSQPQHF. Complete variable domain (other parts from reference TRBV7-8 and TRBJ1-5): GAGVSQSPRYKVAKRGQDVALRCDPISGHVSLFWYQQALGQGPEFLTYFQNEAQLDKSGLPSDRFFAERPEGSVSTLKIQRTQQEDSAVYLCASSLGGQGKSQPQHFGDGTRLSIL.

The CDR3 loop is CASSLRDRGYEQYF. CDR3 coding DNA: TGCGCCAGCAGCCTACGGGACAGGGGTTACGAGCAGTACTTC. The chain employs TRBV4-1 and TRBJ2-7; TRBD1 matches 10 bases. CDR3 length: 14 residues. Germline trimming cut 4 bases from V and 4 bases from J; bases unmatched to any gene: 4. The germline V gene encodes CDR1 MGHRA and CDR2 YSYEKL.

The rearrangement joins TRBV28 to TRBJ2-5, with 7 positions matching TRBD2. The germline V gene encodes CDR1 MDHEN and CDR2 SYDVKM. The CDR3 has 16 residues. With 5 bases clipped from V and 2 bases from J, the junction kept 11 bases outside the gene matches. The CDR3 coding sequence is TGTGCCAGCAGTCAAAGACTAGCTGAGATGCAAGAGACCCAGTACTTC. It specifies CASSQRLAEMQETQYF.

The chain combines TRBV6-1 with TRBJ1-3; perhaps TRBD1 as D (6 bases). Per the germline V gene, CDR1 is MNHNS and CDR2 is SASEGT. V was clipped by 2 bases and J by 3 bases, with 14 bases between them. CDR3 length equals 16 residues. CDR3 sequence: CASSEYQGLNGNTIYF. The CDR3 DNA reads TGTGCCAGCAGTGAATACCAGGGGCTAAATGGAAACACCATATATTTT.

The chain has TRBV28 and TRBJ1-5; D is unclear. The germline V and J ends were trimmed by 2 bases and 1 base, with 15 bases remaining between them. The V gene's germline CDR1 is MDHEN and CDR2 SYDVKM. This CDR3 region has 17 residues. CDR3 nucleotide sequence: TGTGCCAGCAGTTTAGTAGGTGGATCGGGAAGCAATCAGCCCCAGCATTTT. Translating gives CASSLVGGSGSNQPQHF.

This clone has a single count. The chain couples TRBV24-1 to TRBJ2-5, with D unresolved. From germline, CDR1 is KGHDR and CDR2 SFDVKD. This CDR3 comprises 15 residues. Trimming stripped 4 bases from V and 5 bases from J, with 16 bases between. The CDR3 DNA reads TGTGCCACCAGTGACTCCGGAGACGCCGGGGAGACCCAGTACTTC. As protein: CATSDSGDAGETQYF.

This sequence joins TRBV15 and TRBJ1-2, with D tentatively TRBD1 (6 bases). Trimming cost V 0 bases and J 3 bases, with 8 bases left between them. Germline values: CDR1 LNHNV, CDR2 YYDKDF (reference sequence). This CDR3 contains 14 residues. The CDR3 loop is CATSRDHRDYGYTF. In nucleotides, the CDR3 is TGTGCCACCAGCAGAGATCACAGGGACTATGGCTACACCTTC. The whole variable domain, remainder taken from reference TRBV15 and TRBJ1-2, is DAMVIQNPRYQVTQFGKPVTLSCSQTLNHNVMYWYQQKSSQAPKLLFHYYDKDFNNEADTPDNFQSRRPNTSFCFLDIRSPGLGDTAMYLCATSRDHRDYGYTFGSGTRLTVV.

V and J are TRBV12-5 and TRBJ1-1; perhaps TRBD1 as D (6 bases). This CDR3 contains 15 residues. V lost 5 bases, J lost 0 bases, and 13 bases lay in between. Looked up from germline, CDR1 is LGHNT and CDR2 is FRNRAP. CDR3 sequence: CASGQTSGVNTEAFF. In DNA form, the CDR3 reads TGTGCTAGTGGTCAAACATCAGGGGTGAACACTGAAGCTTTCTTT.

The chain carries TRBV4-3 and TRBJ1-5; D ambiguous. Germline CDR1 is LGHNA and CDR2 is YSLEER. V lost 0 bases and J lost 4, with 7 bases in between. This CDR3 contains 14 residues. The CDR3 loop is CASSQERGNQPQHF. The CDR3 DNA follows: TGCGCCAGCAGCCAAGAACGCGGGAATCAGCCCCAGCATTTT.

The gene calls are TRBV14 and TRBJ1-1; TRBD1 matches 8 bases. Germline V gene data show CDR1 as SGHDN and CDR2 as FVKESK. V lost 6 bases, J lost 7 bases, and 10 bases stayed unmatched. The CDR3 consists of 14 residues. The CDR3 coding sequence is TGTGCCAGCAGTCCTACAGGGGGACGAGGTGAAGCTTTCTTT. Its translation is CASSPTGGRGEAFF.

The chain combines TRBV7-2 with TRBJ1-1, with 10 positions matching TRBD1. There are 17 residues in the CDR3. Per the germline V gene, CDR1 is SGHTA and CDR2 is FQGNSA. V shed 5 bases, J shed 1 base, and the junction held 10 bases outside the gene matches. The CDR3 reads CASSPEAWDRGNTEAFF. The CDR3 DNA reads TGTGCCAGCAGCCCAGAGGCCTGGGACAGGGGGAACACTGAAGCTTTCTTT. Based on the CDR3 plus reference TRBV7-2 and TRBJ1-1, the full variable domain is GAGVSQSPSNKVTEKGKDVELRCDPISGHTALYWYRQSLGQGLEFLIYFQGNSAPDKSGLPSDRFSAERTGGSVSTLTIQRTQQEDSAVYLCASSPEAWDRGNTEAFFGQGTRLTVV.

The chain couples TRBV27 to TRBJ1-1; no definite D call. The CDR3 extends over 16 amino acids. Germline V lookup: CDR1 MNHEY, CDR2 SMNVEV (reference sequence). V was trimmed by 5 bases and J by 1 base, leaving 17 bases between them. The CDR3 coding sequence is TGTGCCAGCAGTACCCGATCCGGGAGGTCGAACACTGAAGCTTTCTTT. The encoded protein is CASSTRSGRSNTEAFF.

J is TRBJ1-2 and V is TRBV7-2; TRBD1 is a possible D gene (6 bases). Germline V lookup: CDR1 SGHTA, CDR2 FQGNSA. CDR3 length: 17 residues. Trimming stripped 5 bases from V and 0 bases from J, with 19 bases between. This CDR3 reads CASSPRGGRPANYGYTF. The DNA of the CDR3 is TGTGCCAGCAGCCCAAGAGGGGGTCGGCCCGCTAACTATGGCTACACCTTC.

This sequence joins TRBV6-6 and TRBJ1-4, with a weak D call TRBD1 (6 bases). V lost 2 bases to trimming and J lost 6 bases, with 16 bases between them. The germline gives CDR1 MNHNY, CDR2 SVGAGI (reference sequence). The CDR3 sequence is 16 residues long. CDR3: CASSYPPDSDYEKLFF. DNA of the CDR3: TGTGCCAGCAGTTACCCACCGGACAGCGACTATGAAAAACTGTTTTTT.

The V and J genes are TRBV19 and TRBJ1-4, with 9 bases lining up with TRBD1. The germline gives CDR1 LNHDA, CDR2 SQIVND (reference sequence). V shed 8 bases and J 1 base; nucleotides not matched to a gene: 2. This CDR3 has 14 residues. In nucleotides, the CDR3 is TGTGCCAGTGCGACAGGGGGAACTAATGAAAAACTGTTTTTT. As protein: CASATGGTNEKLFF. The full variable domain, rest sourced from reference TRBV19 and TRBJ1-4, is DGGITQSPKYLFRKEGQNVTLSCEQNLNHDAMYWYRQDPGQGLRLIYYSQIVNDFQKGDIAEGYSVSREKKESFPLTVTSAQKNPTAFYLCASATGGTNEKLFFGSGTQLSVL.

The chain couples TRBV10-3 to TRBJ2-5; 7 positions match TRBD2. V dropped 4 bases and J dropped 4; count of bases not matched to a gene: 6. The CDR3 contains 14 residues. Germline CDR1 ENHRY, CDR2 SYGVKD. For the CDR3, the DNA is TGTGCCATCAGTGTTGGGGGGGAGGGAGAGACCCAGTACTTC. Its protein is CAISVGGEGETQYF.

This chain links TRBV3-1 (or the pseudogene TRBV3-2) with TRBJ1-1; 7 bases are a match to TRBD1. The CDR3 sequence is 14 residues long. Germline V CDR1 and CDR2: LGHDT, YNNKEL (reference sequence). After removal of 4 bases from V and 1 base from J, the junction contained 3 bases not matched to a gene. The CDR3 DNA is TGTGCCAGCAGCCCACGACAGGGGAACACTGAAGCTTTCTTT. Amino acid sequence: CASSPRQGNTEAFF.

The J gene is TRBJ2-7, the V gene TRBV4-2; D possibly corresponds to TRBD2 (5 bases). Trimming took 0 bases from V and 4 from J, leaving 13 bases between them. The germline CDR1 and CDR2 sequences are LGHNA and YNFKEQ. CDR3 size: 15 residues. As DNA, the CDR3 is TGTGCCAGCAGCCAAGATCATATAGGGAGATACGAGCAGTACTTC. It yields the protein CASSQDHIGRYEQYF.

This chain joins TRBV2 and TRBJ2-7; a weak D match, TRBD1 (5 bases). Germline CDR1 is SNHLY and CDR2 is FYNNEI. The CDR3 consists of 12 residues. The germline V and J ends were trimmed by 7 bases and 4 bases, with 11 bases remaining between them. CDR3 amino acids: CASTQRGYEQYF. The CDR3 DNA follows: TGTGCCAGCACCCAAAGGGGTTACGAGCAGTACTTC.

This chain connects TRBV5-1 to TRBJ2-7; 9 bases line up with TRBD1. The V segment lost 6 bases and the J segment 1 base; nucleotides outside the gene matches: 5. Germline V gene data show CDR1 as SGHRS and CDR2 as YFSETQ. The CDR3 covers 14 residues. The CDR3 sequence is CASNFGTGSYEQYF. In DNA form, the CDR3 reads TGCGCCAGCAATTTCGGGACAGGGTCCTACGAGCAGTACTTC.

This clone was seen just once. V and J are TRBV7-2 and TRBJ1-1; TRBD1 matches at 12 bases. The CDR3 has 17 residues. In germline, CDR1 is SGHTA, CDR2 FQGNSA. After removal of 6 bases from V and 6 bases from J, the junction contained 14 bases not matched to a gene. The CDR3 region is CASSAQGQGAPSAEAFF. CDR3 bases: TGTGCCAGCAGTGCCCAGGGACAGGGGGCCCCCAGCGCTGAAGCTTTCTTT.

The rearrangement uses TRBV19 and TRBJ2-6; the match to TRBD1 covers 11 bases. The CDR3 totals 16 residues. J lost 1 base, V lost 7 bases, and 3 bases had no gene match. Germline CDR1 and CDR2: LNHDA and SQIVND (reference sequence). The chain's CDR3 is CASTGQGVSGANVLTF. CDR3 nucleotides: TGTGCCAGTACGGGACAGGGGGTGTCTGGGGCCAACGTCCTGACTTTC.

This clone occurred a few times. This rearrangement joins TRBV27 to TRBJ1-3; perhaps TRBD1 as D (6 bases). Trimming cost V 2 bases and J 4 bases, with 12 bases left between them. The CDR3 is made up of 15 amino acids. Germline values: CDR1 MNHEY, CDR2 SMNVEV (reference sequence). CDR3 DNA sequence: TGTGCCAGCAGTTTAGGCGGGGGGCGAGGAAACACCATATATTTT. Translated: CASSLGGGRGNTIYF.